The present entry profiles one T cell receptor beta chain with its context. What antigen it recognizes has not been identified. It has no much larger one-base neighbor in the sample; base qualities were not kept. Healthy HIV-negative adults with no recently reported acute infections or vaccinations were included as donors. Every donor was a Caucasian adult living in Nashville, Tennessee, USA. CD8 memory samples were composed of magnetically selected CD45RO+ cells combined with CCR7-negative CD45RA+ effector memory (TemRA) cells. After blood collection by leukapheresis, PBMCs were isolated using Ficoll-Histopaque density gradient centrifugation and then cryopreserved in the vapor phase of liquid nitrogen. Analytical flow cytometry was used to check the purity and quantity of every magnetically sorted T cell population. Genomic DNA was isolated from every sorted fraction and measured by UV absorbance on a Nanodrop 2000c.

Using the deep immunoSEQ assay, multiplex PCR amplified TCR CDR3 regions from genomic DNA. Extracted genomic DNA from each cell subset was distributed evenly across all wells of several immunoSEQ 96-well plates, and each plate was treated as a replicate. Each replicate PCR for sorted subsets received roughly 0.2 ug genomic DNA, equal to tens of thousands of T cell genomes. Purified libraries were measured with a Qubit 3.0 fluorometer, size-checked on a Bioanalyzer 2100, and measured again with the KAPA Library Quantification kit. Every immunoSEQ 96-well plate was sequenced on a separate single-read 150-cycle Illumina NextSeq 550 flow cell. Processing in the source paper ran as follows. Because the immunoSEQ output held only junctional sequences and lacked quality scores, the filtering could not match the filtering applied to full-length reads. Sequences were annotated with PyIR, a Python wrapper for IgBLAST v1.9, using IMGT germline references to assign V/J genes and CDR3. Any read was removed if the V/J assignment was weak (E-value above 1e-6), the CDR3 was missing, or the read contained stop codons, out-of-frame junctions, or ambiguous translated residues. V3J clonotypes were defined as sequences sharing the same inferred V gene, J gene, and CDR3 amino acid sequence. The percentage overlap between two repertoires was calculated by dividing the number of shared unique clonotypes by the size of the smaller repertoire. RTK rarefaction, the Chao1 estimator, and Recon v2.1 estimates of unobserved clonotypes were used to assess repertoire richness. OLGA was used to compute generation probabilities for all TCRbeta clonotypes that the gDNA method yielded from a few donors. This immuneACCESS table, as held by TCRdb, lists in-frame sequences with V and J called but not all clones. Of the missing ones, under half trace to an unresolved V gene in checked studies; the others have no known cause. V and J calls and clone size are copied from that table; D and trimming were computed from the DNA. The sample includes around 690,000 clones, with about 92% observed a single time. Jointly, the top ten make up approximately 35% of the sample.

V trim: 4 bases; J trim: 4 bases; unmatched bases: 5. Including the terminal cysteine and phenylalanine, the CDR3 comprises 15 residues. The only DNA kept is the CDR3, 45 bases in frame from the first base. For CDR1 and CDR2, the germline V gene (reference sequence) lists MNHEY and SMNVEV. The data derive from a study of shared clonotypes between healthy human individuals (dated by TCRdb to between 2020 and 2021). The study in broad terms: The cohort included three men and two women between 18 and 49 years of age. Blood TCR repertoires of five healthy adults were deeply sequenced to estimate repertoire size and the extent of clonotype sharing between individuals. Different laboratories and diverse techniques were used to prepare libraries and sequence TCR repertoires, to increase sequencing depth and limit assay-specific biases. For each donor, CD4 naive and CD4 memory were each run on three plates, CD8 naive on two plates, and CD8 memory on one plate. Between about 0.94 and 8.9 billion PBMCs per donor were obtained by leukapheresis. What the study reported, not specific to this receptor: Rarefaction of sorted-subset datasets indicated incomplete sequencing despite the large sequencing depth. Sampling was limited to blood, and TCR repertoires in tissue likely differ from TCR repertoires in blood. Roughly 5.2% of naive CD4, roughly 3.6% of naive CD8, roughly 2.4% of memory CD4, and 0.4% of memory CD8 clonotypes were shared across several donors. Clonotypes shared by all four sorted-subset donors showed higher generation probabilities than non-shared clonotypes. The small number of donors limited the genetic and exposure-history diversity represented. Based on pairwise subsampling, the degree of clonotype sharing among donors was expected to be affected by sequencing depth. Naive subsets generally had larger estimated clonotype richness than memory subsets did.

The specimen was memory CD8+ T cells from PBMCs. According to the study, the label for this sample's cell subset or site signals: CD45RO+ cells pooled with CCR7-negative TemRA cells. This TCR came from a man aged 18 to 29 in good health. Some clones in this sample may be carry-over from other donors' samples. The chain links TRBV27 with TRBJ2-2; TRBD1 fits 8 bases in the junction. The CDR3 protein is CASSYGQGFTGELFF. The bases are TGTGCCAGCAGTTACGGACAGGGTTTCACCGGGGAGCTGTTTTTT.